A single sample gave rise to the 32 T cell receptor beta chains below, sequenced in a study of T cells in Graves' hyperthyroidism and ophthalmopathy. RNA transcripts provided the source from which TCR beta CDR3 regions were amplified. With the HTBI primer set, the TCR CDR3 went through a first round of RT-PCR. TCRdb passed the multiplex PCR reads through MiXCR, listing each CDR3 protein once. The table lists roughly 740,000 distinct CDR3 sequences, around 17% of them singletons. The specimen was blood. The receptor set was obtained from a young man with Graves' hyperthyroidism.

The rearrangement uses TRBV10-3 and TRBJ1-6, with 8 bases that match TRBD1. From germline, CDR1 is ENHRY and CDR2 SYGVKD. V dropped 6 bases and J dropped 7; count of bases not matched to a gene: 5. This CDR3 spans 14 amino acids. The CDR3 loop reads CAIRTGARNSPLHF. DNA of the CDR3: TGTGCCATCAGGACAGGGGCAAGGAATTCACCCCTCCACTTT.

The sample holds many counts of this clonotype. CDR3 DNA: TGTGCCAGCAGTTACATCAGAGGGACGGCGGGCAATCAGCCCCAGCATTTT. As protein: CASSYIRGTAGNQPQHF. The chain couples TRBV6-2 or TRBV6-3 to TRBJ1-5, with TRBD1 as a possible D gene (5 bases). CDR1 MNHEY and CDR2 SVGEGT come from the germline V gene. The CDR3 is 17 amino acids. V was clipped by 2 bases and J by 2 bases, with 16 bases between them.

The chain uses TRBV4-1 and TRBJ2-2; TRBD1 aligns across 8 bases. V was clipped by 2 bases and J by 5 bases; unmatched bases: 4. CDR1 is MGHRA, CDR2 YSYEKL, per germline. The CDR3 consists of 15 residues. DNA for the CDR3: TGCGCCAGCAGCCAATGGACAGGGAGAACCGGGGAGCTGTTTTTT. This encodes CASSQWTGRTGELFF.

V gene TRBV7-6 combines with J gene TRBJ2-7; a possible D gene is TRBD2 (6 bases). The CDR3 runs to 16 residues. Germline V lookup: CDR1 SGHVS, CDR2 FNYEAQ. Trimming left V 5 bases short and J 7 bases short, with 24 bases between. The DNA for the CDR3 is TGTGCCAGCAGCCAGGACCCGGCGGGATTTGGAAGAGAGCAGTACTTC. It specifies CASSQDPAGFGREQYF.

The J gene is TRBJ2-5, the V gene TRBV28; D is possibly TRBD1 or TRBD2 (5 bases each). This CDR3 contains 15 residues. Germline CDR1 and CDR2: MDHEN and SYDVKM. V was cut by 1 base and J by 5 bases, with 14 bases left in between. CDR3 bases: TGTGCCAGCAGTTTATACGTCAGGTGGGGGGAGACCCAGTACTTC. Translating gives CASSLYVRWGETQYF.

This clonotype was seen only a few times. The chain is built from TRBV7-9 and TRBJ2-1; possibly TRBD2 for D (5 bases). Germline CDR1 and CDR2: SEHNR and FQNEAQ (reference sequence). With 5 bases removed from V and 9 bases from J, the gap between germline ends came to 17 bases. This CDR3 comprises 14 residues. The CDR3 here is CASSPWSRRGEQFF. CDR3 nucleotide sequence: TGTGCCAGCAGCCCGTGGTCGCGTCGGGGTGAGCAGTTCTTC.

In this sample, this clonotype turned up many times. J is TRBJ2-7 and V is TRBV18; a weak D match, TRBD2 (5 bases). From germline, CDR1 is KGHSH and CDR2 LQKENI. V dropped 6 bases and J dropped 3 bases, with 12 bases sitting between them. The CDR3 sequence is 13 residues long. CDR3 protein: CASSPDYFYEQYF. CDR3 in DNA: TGTGCCAGCTCCCCCGACTACTTCTACGAGCAGTACTTC.

As for this clonotype: Germline is not matched at one junction end, which may reflect a read error. The chain has TRBV7-2 and TRBJ2-2, with TRBD2 identical over 7 bases. This CDR3 is built from 16 residues. The germline V gene has CDR1 SGHTA and CDR2 FQGNSA. Here the CDR3 reads CVSSASLGLPTGELFF. CDR3 DNA: TGTGTCAGCAGCGCAAGCCTGGGACTACCGACCGGGGAGCTGTTTTTT.

The rearrangement joins TRBV6-1 to TRBJ2-1; D remains unclear. CDR1 and CDR2 (germline): MNHNS, SASEGT. Between the trimmed V and J ends, which lost 5 bases and 13 bases, there was a span of 15 bases. The CDR3 has 12 residues. CDR3 in amino acids: CASSPGGSVQFF. The CDR3 coding sequence is TGTGCCAGCAGTCCAGGCGGCTCCGTACAGTTCTTC.

This clonotype was seen at least ten times. The rearrangement links TRBV7-2 to TRBJ2-5; 8 bases align to TRBD2. Germline CDR1 SGHTA, CDR2 FQGNSA. With 5 bases clipped from V and 6 bases from J, the junction kept 14 bases outside the gene matches. This CDR3 is 16 amino acids long. The CDR3 coding sequence is TGTGCCAGCAGCCCCTTGGGGGACGGGAGGGGGAAGACCCAGTACTTC. Protein product: CASSPLGDGRGKTQYF.

This clonotype has ten or more counts. The rearrangement joins TRBV11-2 to TRBJ2-3, with D possibly TRBD1 on 5 matching bases. The CDR3 contains 16 residues. Looked up from germline, CDR1 is SGHAT and CDR2 is FQNNGV. V was shortened by 6 bases and J by 2 bases, with 18 bases between the two germline ends. CDR3 bases: TGTGCCAGCAGAAGGCCCGCAGGGCTACTCACAGATACGCAGTATTTT. Translation gives CASRRPAGLLTDTQYF. Looking up the rest from reference TRBV11-2 and TRBJ2-3 gives the full variable domain: EAGVAQSPRYKIIEKRQSVAFWCNPISGHATLYWYQQILGQGPKLLIQFQNNGVVDDSQLPKDRFSAERLKGVDSTLKIQPAKLEDSAVYLCASRRPAGLLTDTQYFGPGTRLTVL.

This clonotype was seen ten or more times. Written as DNA, the CDR3 is TGTGCCAGCAGGCGCCTGGGACTAGCGGCCCCCATGAATGAGCAGTTCTTC. Its protein is CASRRLGLAAPMNEQFF. The V call is TRBV11-1, the J call TRBJ2-1; 11 bases are a match to TRBD2. CDR3 size: 17 residues. Trimming removed 6 bases from V and 7 bases from J; junction bases left unmatched: 14. Germline values: CDR1 SGHAT, CDR2 FQDESV (reference sequence).

The V and J genes are TRBV12-3 or TRBV12-4 and TRBJ2-1; 16 nucleotides line up with TRBD2. The CDR3 consists of 19 residues. Trimming removed 6 bases from V and 2 bases from J; junction bases left unmatched: 10. The CDR3 coding sequence is TGTGCCAGCAGCCGAAACCCCGGGACTAGCGGGAGGGCCTACAATGAGCAGTTCTTC. Encoded protein: CASSRNPGTSGRAYNEQFF.

This clonotype was found many times. The V gene is TRBV7-3, the J gene TRBJ2-2; D is unclear. Trimming took 1 base from V and 0 from J, leaving 3 bases between them. This CDR3 is 14 amino acids long. Germline CDR1 reads SGHTA; CDR2 reads FQGTGA. As DNA, the CDR3 is TGTGCCAGCAGCTTAATCGCGAACACCGGGGAGCTGTTTTTT. It specifies CASSLIANTGELFF. Looking up the rest from reference TRBV7-3 and TRBJ2-2 gives the full variable domain: GAGVSQTPSNKVTEKGKYVELRCDPISGHTALYWYRQSLGQGPEFLIYFQGTGAADDSGLPNDRFFAVRPEGSVSTLKIQRTERGDSAVYLCASSLIANTGELFFGEGSRLTVL.

The chain combines TRBV15 with TRBJ2-1; D remains ambiguous. The CDR3 contains 12 residues. Trimming removed 3 bases from V and 14 bases from J, with 14 bases in between. Per germline, CDR1 LNHNV and CDR2 YYDKDF (reference sequence). The CDR3 sequence is CATSSSRVPKFF. The CDR3 DNA reads TGTGCCACCAGCAGCTCTAGGGTTCCTAAGTTCTTC. Looking up the rest from reference TRBV15 and TRBJ2-1 gives the full variable domain: DAMVIQNPRYQVTQFGKPVTLSCSQTLNHNVMYWYQQKSSQAPKLLFHYYDKDFNNEADTPDNFQSRRPNTSFCFLDIRSPGLGDTAMYLCATSSSRVPKFFGPGTRLTVL.

In this sample, this clonotype turned up many times. The V and J genes are TRBV12-3 or TRBV12-4 and TRBJ1-2; 10 bases are a match to TRBD1. J lost 4 bases, V lost 3 bases, and 11 bases had no gene match. The CDR3 runs to 17 residues. The CDR3 DNA reads TGTGCCAGCAGTTTCAGGTTTCTGGGACAGGGGACCTATGGCTACACCTTC. It translates to CASSFRFLGQGTYGYTF.

At least ten counts were recorded for this clonotype. This sequence joins TRBV7-3 and TRBJ1-2, with D possibly matching TRBD1 (5 bases). Trimming shortened V by 1 base and J by 1 base, and 13 bases separated the two germline ends. The CDR3 loop spans 16 amino acids. Germline values: CDR1 SGHTA, CDR2 FQGTGA. The CDR3 DNA reads as TGTGCCAGCAGCTTAAAGGCGGACACCCTTAACTATGGCTACACCTTC. It yields the protein CASSLKADTLNYGYTF.

This clonotype was recorded a few times. The V call is TRBV12-3 or TRBV12-4, the J call TRBJ2-4; 7 bases match TRBD2. Trimming at V came to 7 bases and at J to 0 bases, leaving 9 bases not matched to a gene. CDR3 length: 16 amino acids. The DNA of the CDR3 is TGTGCCAGCAACCGCGGGAGCCTACTAGCCAAAAACATTCAGTACTTC. This encodes CASNRGSLLAKNIQYF.

The chain has TRBV6-1 and TRBJ1-2; D uncertain. V was clipped by 7 bases and J by 2 bases, with 14 bases between them. The CDR3 has 14 amino acids. The germline V gene encodes CDR1 MNHNS and CDR2 SASEGT. CDR3 nucleotide sequence: TGTGCCAGCAATCTTAGAACCAAAAACTATGGCTACACCTTC. It is translated as CASNLRTKNYGYTF.

As concerns this clonotype: Mismatch with germline at one junction end may stem from a read error. The genes are TRBV3-1 and TRBJ1-6; D gene uncertain. CDR1 is LGHDT, CDR2 YNNKEL, per germline (reference sequence). The CDR3 runs 12 residues. This chain's CDR3 is CGSSRTGGRRHF. The CDR3 DNA follows: TGTGGCAGCAGTCGGACTGGTGGCAGGCGCCACTTT.

At least ten counts were recorded for this clonotype. The CDR3: CASSPGGTETQYF. The CDR3, as DNA: TGTGCCAGCTCCCCGGGGGGAACGGAGACCCAGTACTTC. The chain recombines TRBV18 with TRBJ2-5, with 7 bases identical to TRBD2. The germline CDR1 and CDR2 sequences are KGHSH and LQKENI. The CDR3 totals 13 residues. V shed 6 bases, J shed 5 bases, and the junction held 6 bases outside the gene matches.

This clonotype was seen a few times. The genes are TRBV28 and TRBJ2-7, with D perhaps being TRBD1 or TRBD2 (6 bases each). Trimming removed 7 bases from V and 2 bases from J, with 18 bases in between. Germline V lookup: CDR1 MDHEN, CDR2 SYDVKM. CDR3 length: 15 residues. CDR3 loop: CASNPVVEGAYEQYF. As DNA, the CDR3 is TGTGCCAGCAACCCGGTGGTGGAGGGGGCCTACGAGCAGTACTTC.

This clonotype was seen a few times. This rearrangement joins TRBV20-1 to TRBJ1-1, with D hard to call. Germline V gives CDR1 DFQATT, CDR2 SNEGSKA (reference sequence). This CDR3 spans 13 amino acids. V dropped 3 bases and J dropped 4 bases, with 12 bases sitting between them. DNA for the CDR3: TGCAGTGCTAGTGGCCTGGTTCGCACTGAAGCTTTCTTT. Translated, it gives CSASGLVRTEAFF.

This clonotype occurred a few times. The gene calls are TRBV7-8 and TRBJ2-3, with no clear D. The CDR3 contains 14 residues. V was pared by 1 base and J by 4 bases, with 9 bases between. The germline CDR1 and CDR2 sequences are SGHVS and FQNEAQ. The CDR3 nucleotides are TGTGCCAGCAGCTTAGTATCCGTGGCAGATACGCAGTATTTT. Translated, it gives CASSLVSVADTQYF.

This clonotype has only a few counts. The V gene is TRBV20-1, the J gene TRBJ2-7; unclear D gene. The CDR3 runs to 13 residues. Trimming took off 6 bases at V and 4 bases at J, with 16 bases between the two ends. CDR1 is DFQATT, CDR2 SNEGSKA, per germline (reference sequence). CDR3 region: CSARTPLGYEQYF. CDR3 DNA: TGCAGTGCCCGGACGCCATTAGGTTACGAGCAGTACTTC.

This clonotype was counted between two and nine times. The gene calls are TRBV7-9 and TRBJ1-3; D call uncertain. V lost 8 bases and J lost 0, with 11 bases in between. There are 14 residues in the CDR3. The V gene's germline CDR1 is SEHNR and CDR2 FQNEAQ (reference sequence). The CDR3 nucleotides read TGTGCCAGCCGGGAGTCGAGCTCTGGAAACACCATATATTTT. It is translated as CASRESSSGNTIYF. Full variable domain (missing parts from reference TRBV7-9 and TRBJ1-3): DTGVSQNPRHKITKRGQNVTFRCDPISEHNRLYWYRQTLGQGPEFLTYFQNEAQLEKSRLLSDRFSAERPKGSFSTLEIQRTEQGDSAMYLCASRESSSGNTIYFGEGSWLTVV.

This clonotype was found many times. The rearrangement links TRBV30 to TRBJ1-1; perhaps TRBD1 as D (6 bases). The V and J ends lost 4 bases and 5 bases respectively, with 14 bases between them. CDR1 is GTSNPN, CDR2 SVGIG, per germline (reference sequence). This CDR3 region has 13 residues. The CDR3 sequence: CAWTTGLWTEAFF. DNA for the CDR3: TGTGCCTGGACCACAGGGTTGTGGACTGAAGCTTTCTTT.

In this sample, this clonotype turned up a few times. The chain employs TRBV6-1 and TRBJ1-5; tentative D call: TRBD1 (5 bases). The CDR3 runs 15 residues. With 0 bases removed from V and 5 bases from J, the gap between germline ends came to 11 bases. From germline, CDR1 is MNHNS and CDR2 SASEGT. The CDR3 DNA reads as TGTGCCAGCAGTGAAGCTGTCGACAGCTATCAGCCCCAGCATTTT. Protein sequence: CASSEAVDSYQPQHF.

V is TRBV5-8 and J is TRBJ2-5; maybe TRBD2 (7 bases). Germline-derived CDR1 and CDR2 are SGHTS and YDEGEE. V was clipped by 9 bases and J by 5 bases, with 20 bases between them. This CDR3 has 14 amino acids. The CDR3 coding sequence is TGTGCCATCCCGTGGGGGGGGGCAGAGGAGACCCAGTACTTC. Protein product: CAIPWGGAEETQYF.

This clonotype has a count of ten or more. This rearrangement joins TRBV7-8 to TRBJ2-1, with 12 positions matching TRBD2. Trimming cost V 3 bases and J 7 bases; bases outside gene matches: 10. Per germline, CDR1 SGHVS and CDR2 FQNEAQ. This CDR3 comprises 17 residues. CDR3: CASSFFQTSGRRNEQFF. Here the CDR3 DNA reads TGTGCCAGCAGCTTTTTCCAGACTAGCGGGAGAAGAAATGAGCAGTTCTTC.

Ten or more counts support this clonotype. The chain employs TRBV12-3 or TRBV12-4 and TRBJ2-1; D remains ambiguous. Trimming took 6 bases from V and 6 from J, leaving 9 bases between them. CDR3 size: 12 residues. This CDR3 reads CASRTLFNEQFF. The CDR3 bases are TGTGCCAGCAGGACACTCTTCAATGAGCAGTTCTTC.

The V call is TRBV28, the J call TRBJ2-3; D call uncertain. Trimming removed 4 bases from V and 4 bases from J, with 18 bases in between. The CDR3 consists of 16 residues. In germline, CDR1 is MDHEN, CDR2 SYDVKM. CDR3 bases: TGTGCCAGCAGTTCGCCCACCCAGCCCGCCCCAGATACGCAGTATTTT. Translation: CASSSPTQPAPDTQYF.